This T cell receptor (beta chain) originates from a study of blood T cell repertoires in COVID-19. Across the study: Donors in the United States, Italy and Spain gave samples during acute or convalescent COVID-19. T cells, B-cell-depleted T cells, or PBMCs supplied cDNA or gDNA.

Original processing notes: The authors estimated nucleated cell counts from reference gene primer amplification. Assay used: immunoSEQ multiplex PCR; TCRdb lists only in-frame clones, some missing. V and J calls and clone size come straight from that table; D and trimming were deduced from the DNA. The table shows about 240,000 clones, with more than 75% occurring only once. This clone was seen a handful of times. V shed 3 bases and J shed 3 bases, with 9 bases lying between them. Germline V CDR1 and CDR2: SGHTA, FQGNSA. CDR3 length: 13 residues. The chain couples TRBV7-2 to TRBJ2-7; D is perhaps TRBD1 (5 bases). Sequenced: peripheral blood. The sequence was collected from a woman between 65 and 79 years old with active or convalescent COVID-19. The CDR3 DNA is TGTGCCAGCAGCTTGACAGCCCTCTACGAGCAGTACTTC. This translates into CASSLTALYEQYF.